These T cell receptor beta chains were read from a single sample in a study of response to subunit inactivated influenza vaccine. In TCRdb, the RT-PCR reads were re-called with MiXCR into one record per CDR3 protein. The sample holds 800,000 or so distinct CDR3 sequences; about 20% are singletons and the top ten take roughly 10%. Sequenced here: PBMCs from blood, sampled roughly 5 days after vaccination. These receptors were obtained from a man aged 45-60 years who received an inactivated influenza vaccine. Each CDR3 is given with its conserved first and last residue. D genes are given only for firm matches. Expanded clones get a size class; other rows say once, few or many, or leave the size out.

j_call clone_size d_call v_call cdr3_aa cdr3_nt
TRBJ1-3 NA TRBD1 TRBV7-2 CASSSGTGGSGNTIYF TGTGCCAGCAGCTCGGGGACAGGGGGCTCTGGAAACACCATATATTTT
TRBJ2-7 NA TRBD2 TRBV20-1 CSASQGLDLRGQYF TGCAGTGCTAGCCAGGGACTAGACCTACGCGGGCAGTACTTC
TRBJ1-2 NA TRBD1 TRBV10-3 CAISESNRGYGYTF TGTGCCATCAGTGAGTCAAACAGGGGCTATGGCTACACCTTC
TRBJ2-5 once TRBD1 TRBV3-1 CASSQDLGTMGQGIEETQYF TGTGCCAGCAGCCAAGATCTGGGGACGATGGGACAGGGAATTGAAGAGACCCAGTACTTC
TRBJ2-3 NA NA TRBV5-8 CASSLGLGAATDTQYF TGTGCCAGCAGCTTGGGGTTGGGGGCGGCCACAGATACGCAGTATTTT
TRBJ2-3 few NA TRBV6-5 CASSSSMGGSAGDTQYF TGTGCCAGCAGTTCCAGTATGGGCGGGTCAGCGGGAGATACGCAGTATTTT
TRBJ2-1 many TRBD2 TRBV5-1 CASSVGVRGGGRSYNEQFF TGCGCCAGCAGCGTCGGGGTGAGAGGCGGGGGGCGATCCTACAATGAGCAGTTCTTC
TRBJ2-3 few TRBD1 TRBV2 CASKLGTGGTDTQYF TGTGCCAGCAAATTGGGGACAGGCGGCACAGATACGCAGTATTTT
TRBJ2-5 NA NA TRBV5-1 CASSLYFRAGIQETQYF TGCGCCAGCAGCTTGTATTTCCGGGCAGGAATTCAAGAGACCCAGTACTTC
TRBJ2-7 many NA TRBV7-9 CASSSGYYEQYF TGTGCCAGCAGCTCTGGATACTACGAGCAGTACTTC
TRBJ2-7 NA NA TRBV20-1 CSARVEGLQTYEQYF TGCAGTGCTAGAGTTGAGGGACTCCAAACCTACGAGCAGTACTTC
TRBJ2-4 NA NA TRBV12-3/TRBV12-4 CASSFPALGQGAFLLAKNIQYF TGTGCCAGCAGTTTCCCCGCTCTTGGGCAGGGAGCATTCCTCCTAGCCAAAAACATTCAGTACTTC
TRBJ1-2 few NA TRBV5-1 CASTTIPGNYGYTF TGCGCCAGCACCACGATTCCAGGGAACTATGGCTACACCTTC
TRBJ2-1 NA NA TRBV30 CAWSSSYNEQFF TGTGCCTGGAGTAGCTCCTACAATGAGCAGTTCTTC
TRBJ2-1 few TRBD2 TRBV5-1 CASSYTSEYNEQFF TGCGCCAGCAGCTATACTAGCGAGTACAATGAGCAGTTCTTC
TRBJ1-6 few TRBD1 TRBV12-3/TRBV12-4 CASRPTGAPNSPLHF TGTGCCAGCAGGCCGACAGGGGCGCCTAATTCACCCCTCCACTTT
TRBJ2-7 NA TRBD2 TRBV5-1 CASSLAPAGDQEQYF TGCGCCAGCAGCTTGGCCCCAGCGGGAGATCAGGAGCAGTACTTC
TRBJ2-5 many NA TRBV20-1 CSARRGEETQYF TGCAGTGCTAGGAGGGGGGAAGAGACCCAGTACTTC
TRBJ2-5 NA NA TRBV12-3/TRBV12-4 CASSLNAGQETQYF TGTGCCAGCAGTTTAAACGCAGGGCAAGAGACCCAGTACTTC
TRBJ2-7 NA TRBD1 TRBV11-2 CASSLVGTVYYEQYF TGTGCCAGCAGCTTAGTCGGGACAGTATACTACGAGCAGTACTTC
TRBJ2-1 NA TRBD2 TRBV6-4 CASSRSPGLAGTTRGNEQFF TGTGCCAGCAGTCGATCTCCGGGACTAGCGGGAACAACTCGGGGCAATGAGCAGTTCTTC
TRBJ2-3 NA NA TRBV2 CAFSLGSLSGGSTDTQYF TGTGCCTTCAGTTTAGGTTCCCTCTCGGGCGGAAGCACAGATACGCAGTATTTT
TRBJ2-2 NA TRBD2 TRBV9 CASSSGLAGMGGELFF TGTGCCAGCAGCTCAGGACTAGCGGGAATGGGCGGGGAGCTGTTTTTT
TRBJ1-5 NA NA TRBV15 CATSRDMGLSNQPQHF TGTGCCACCAGCAGAGATATGGGGTTAAGCAATCAGCCCCAGCATTTT
TRBJ2-7 NA TRBD1 TRBV20-1 CSAPGQAFGEQYF TGCAGTGCGCCTGGACAGGCGTTCGGGGAGCAGTACTTC
TRBJ1-1 many NA TRBV29-1 CSVEVRPNTEAFF TGCAGCGTTGAAGTACGGCCGAACACTGAAGCTTTCTTT
TRBJ1-3 NA NA TRBV12-3/TRBV12-4 CASTFGGAGAKGF TGTGCCAGCACCTTTGGTGGGGCGGGGGCCAAGGGGTTT
TRBJ1-1 few NA TRBV20-1 CSARDGSSNTEAFF TGCAGTGCTAGAGATGGGTCTTCGAACACTGAAGCTTTCTTT
TRBJ2-1 few TRBD2 TRBV7-3 CASSISGREFDEQFF TGTGCCAGCAGTATTAGCGGGAGGGAATTCGATGAGCAGTTCTTC
TRBJ2-1 NA TRBD1 TRBV24-1 CATASGQGVDYNEQFF TGTGCCACGGCTTCGGGACAGGGGGTAGACTACAATGAGCAGTTCTTC
TRBJ1-1 few NA TRBV5-6 CASSLPTISEAFF TGTGCCAGCAGCTTGCCGACGATAAGTGAAGCTTTCTTT
TRBJ2-1 NA TRBD2 TRBV10-3 CAISGLAGGNEQFF TGTGCCATCAGTGGGCTAGCGGGAGGGAATGAGCAGTTCTTC
TRBJ2-3 NA NA TRBV10-3 CAIQGRKRTDTQYF TGTGCCATCCAAGGGCGGAAGCGCACAGATACGCAGTATTTT
TRBJ2-5 NA TRBD1 TRBV10-3 CAISDRQGSQGAQYF TGTGCCATCAGTGATCGACAGGGGTCCCAAGGGGCCCAGTACTTC
TRBJ1-1 NA NA TRBV20-1 CSATQGGTEAFF TGCAGTGCTACGCAGGGAGGCACTGAAGCTTTCTTT
TRBJ2-7 NA NA TRBV20-1 CSARARRETYYEQYF TGCAGTGCTAGAGCAAGGAGGGAGACTTACTACGAGCAGTACTTC
TRBJ1-1 many NA TRBV7-2 CASIYRAEAFF TGTGCCAGCATCTACAGGGCTGAAGCTTTCTTT
TRBJ2-4 NA TRBD2 TRBV28 CASSPGLAGGGWDKNIQYF TGTGCCAGCAGCCCCGGACTAGCGGGGGGCGGTTGGGACAAAAACATTCAGTACTTC
TRBJ2-2 NA NA TRBV24-1 CATSQPGANTGELFF TGTGCCACCAGCCAGCCAGGGGCAAACACCGGGGAGCTGTTTTTT
TRBJ2-6 NA TRBD1 TRBV6-1 CASTDRGQLGANVLTF TGTGCCAGCACCGACAGGGGGCAGCTCGGGGCCAACGTCCTGACTTTC
TRBJ2-1 NA TRBD2 TRBV20-1 CSARRLAGKIYEQFF TGCAGTGCTCGAAGACTAGCGGGAAAGATCTATGAGCAGTTCTTC
TRBJ2-5 NA TRBD2 TRBV5-5 CASSLASWVSSGGETQYF TGTGCCAGCAGCTTGGCCTCTTGGGTATCTAGCGGGGGGGAGACCCAGTACTTC
TRBJ2-3 NA TRBD2 TRBV7-8 CASSLGFPSGLGTQYF TGTGCCAGCAGCTTAGGTTTCCCTAGCGGGTTAGGTACGCAGTATTTT
TRBJ2-7 NA NA TRBV9 CASSPSPGVSYEQYF TGTGCCAGCAGCCCATCACCGGGGGTCTCCTACGAGCAGTACTTC
TRBJ2-5 many NA TRBV28 CASSLFIGITRETQYF TGTGCCAGCAGTTTATTTATCGGGATAACCCGAGAGACCCAGTACTTC
TRBJ1-4 few TRBD1 TRBV27 CASRAMGQGNEKLFF TGTGCCAGCAGGGCTATGGGACAGGGTAATGAAAAACTGTTTTTT
TRBJ2-1 NA NA TRBV18 CASSPPYRVKGLGYNEQFF TGTGCCAGCTCACCACCGTACAGGGTGAAAGGACTTGGGTACAATGAGCAGTTCTTC